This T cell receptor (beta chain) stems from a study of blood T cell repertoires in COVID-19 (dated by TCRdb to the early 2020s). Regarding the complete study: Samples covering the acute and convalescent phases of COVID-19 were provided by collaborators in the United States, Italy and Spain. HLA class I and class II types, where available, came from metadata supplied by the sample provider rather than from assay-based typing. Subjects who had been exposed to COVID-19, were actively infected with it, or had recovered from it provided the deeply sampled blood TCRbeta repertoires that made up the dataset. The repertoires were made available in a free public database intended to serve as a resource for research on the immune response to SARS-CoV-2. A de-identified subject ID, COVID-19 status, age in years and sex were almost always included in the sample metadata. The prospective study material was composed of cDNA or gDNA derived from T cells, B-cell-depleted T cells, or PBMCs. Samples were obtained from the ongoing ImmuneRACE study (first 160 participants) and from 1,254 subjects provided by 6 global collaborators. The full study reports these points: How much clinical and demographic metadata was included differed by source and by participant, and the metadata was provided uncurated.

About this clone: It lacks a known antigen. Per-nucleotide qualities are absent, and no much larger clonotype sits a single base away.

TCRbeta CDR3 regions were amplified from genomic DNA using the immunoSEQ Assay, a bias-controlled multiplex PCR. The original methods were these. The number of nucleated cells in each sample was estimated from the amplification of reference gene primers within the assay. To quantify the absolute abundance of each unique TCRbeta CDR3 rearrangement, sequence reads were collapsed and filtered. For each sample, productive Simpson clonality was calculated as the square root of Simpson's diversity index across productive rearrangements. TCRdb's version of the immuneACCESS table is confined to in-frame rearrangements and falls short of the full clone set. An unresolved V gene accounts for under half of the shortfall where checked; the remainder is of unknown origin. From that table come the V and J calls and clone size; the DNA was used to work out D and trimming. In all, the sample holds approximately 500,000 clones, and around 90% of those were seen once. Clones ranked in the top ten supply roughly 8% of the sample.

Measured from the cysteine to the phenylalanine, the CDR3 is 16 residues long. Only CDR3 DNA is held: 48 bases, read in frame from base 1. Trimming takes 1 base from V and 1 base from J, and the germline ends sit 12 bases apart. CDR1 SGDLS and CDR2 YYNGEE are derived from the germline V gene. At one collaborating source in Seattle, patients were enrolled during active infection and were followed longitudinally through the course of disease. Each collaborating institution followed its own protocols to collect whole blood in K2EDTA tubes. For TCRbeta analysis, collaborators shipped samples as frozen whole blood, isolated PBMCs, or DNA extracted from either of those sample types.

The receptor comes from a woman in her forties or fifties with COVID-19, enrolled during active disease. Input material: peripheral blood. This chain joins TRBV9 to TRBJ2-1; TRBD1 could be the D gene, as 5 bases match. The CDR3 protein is CASSVSARESYNEQFF. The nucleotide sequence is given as TGTGCCAGCAGCGTATCGGCCAGGGAATCCTACAATGAGCAGTTCTTC.